This T cell receptor beta chain is from a study of shared clonotypes between healthy human individuals. Study-level findings and limits: Among a handful of donors, approximately 4.6% of naive CD4 clonotypes were found in common.

To note about this clone: Its antigen is not known.

From germline, CDR1 is LNHNV and CDR2 YYDKDF (reference sequence). V was clipped by 0 bases and J by 7 bases, with 22 bases between them. The CDR3 extends over 18 amino acids. In the naive CD8 group, cells lacked CD45RO and were positively selected for CCR7, so terminally differentiated effector memory CD45RA+ cells were left out. Method: immunoSEQ multiplex PCR; TCRdb's copy keeps in-frame clones and lacks some. The sample has roughly 2,000,000 clones; about 94% are singletons. Sequencing was carried out using naive CD8+ T cells from PBMCs. V and J are TRBV15 and TRBJ1-5; a possible D gene is TRBD1 (5 bases). This TCR derives from a young man in good health. Some clones in this sample may be carry-over from other donors' samples. The CDR3: CATSRESPNRGARQPQHF. The CDR3 DNA is TGTGCCACCAGCAGAGAGTCCCCGAATAGGGGAGCGCGCCAGCCCCAGCATTTT. The full variable domain, with the rest looked up from reference TRBV15 and TRBJ1-5, is DAMVIQNPRYQVTQFGKPVTLSCSQTLNHNVMYWYQQKSSQAPKLLFHYYDKDFNNEADTPDNFQSRRPNTSFCFLDIRSPGLGDTAMYLCATSRESPNRGARQPQHFGDGTRLSIL.